Here is one T cell receptor beta chain with its context. This clonotype has just one count. Its antigen remains unidentified. No base quality values were provided; no much bigger clone lies one nucleotide off. Libraries were made using 5' RACE. Sequencing used an Illumina HiSeq 2000. A universal primer binding site was introduced by template switching, and a unique molecular identifier was present in the final cDNA, enabling accurate counting of TCR cDNA molecules. First-strand cDNA for TCR alpha and beta chains was synthesized from specific primers in the conserved constant-segment region. To control for contamination, every cDNA library carried two barcodes: a SMART-Mk sample barcode plus Illumina barcodes. Two successive PCR steps introduced TruSeq adapter sequences along with Illumina sample barcodes. TCR alpha and beta cDNA libraries were sequenced on the Illumina HiSeq platform with custom primers. Processing in the source paper ran as follows. MiGEC processed the raw reads to extract unique molecular identifiers, while MiXCR was used to determine the CDR3 positions. Recombination models were inferred per individual with the repgenHMM and IGoR tools using an EM algorithm. Shared clonotype analysis was performed with the tcR package in R, normalizing sharing by the product of cloneset sizes. To study raw recombination free of thymic and clonal selection effects, out-of-frame nonproductive sequences were analyzed. TCRdb took the public reads, trimmed them with fastp at Q25, ran MiXCR for clone calling and kept in-frame beta chains. Each entry merges the rows of one CDR3 protein and shows their most common DNA and genes. The V and J calls were determined by TCRdb, not by the authors. The sample has 450,000 or so distinct CDR3 sequences on record, more than 13% of them singletons. The ten top clones hold over 0.5% of the sample.

The source of the sample is a study of identical twins (dated by TCRdb to about 2016). Study-wide context: TCR alpha and beta repertoires from monozygotic twins, unrelated adults of various ages and cord blood were deep-sequenced to test whether fetal clonotypes persist. To rule out contamination, the twin experiments were replicated at different times with different library preparation protocols. Beyond this particular receptor, the publication reports: Fewer insertions were carried by abundant cord blood beta clonotypes, a similar but weaker trend appeared in young adult naive repertoires, and no such trend appeared in memory repertoires. Invariant T cells such as MAIT and iNKT could partly confound zero-insertion analyses, although diverse VJ usage argued against such confounding for most clonotypes. In monozygotic twins, out-of-frame TCR alpha sharing was systematically underestimated by recombination models, although the models agreed with sharing between unrelated individuals. Conclusions relied on cross-sectional statistical analysis, since the same donors could not be followed over many years. Compared with coincidental sharing between unrelated individuals, an excess of low generation-probability sequences was observed among out-of-frame TCR alpha sequences shared between twins. The excess sharing between twins in beta out-of-frame sequences was weaker because fewer shared sequences reduced the signal-to-noise ratio.

All donors were healthy Caucasians. The twin cohort comprised three pairs of female monozygotic twins, all aged roughly 18 to 30 years. Positive isolation kits from Invitrogen were used to isolate the CD4+ and CD8+ T cell populations. Measured from the cysteine to the phenylalanine, the CDR3 is 17 residues long. Here the CDR3 DNA is all that survives: 51 bases in frame from base 1. CDR1 and CDR2 are drawn from the germline V gene: SGHAT, FQNNGV. V is clipped by 0 bases and J by 3 bases, and the sequence between their germline boundaries is 18 bases long. The same data also contributed to another study, on yellow fever vaccine responses in identical twins. As noted in the second study: According to the authors, the vaccine-induced T cell response in identical twins seemed to be partly convergent and partly specific to each individual. In identical twins, the study followed T cell clones that responded to the vaccine with precision.

The chain couples TRBV11-2 to TRBJ2-7, with a tentative D gene TRBD2 over 5 matching bases. Sequences were obtained from CD4+ T cells sorted from blood. This clonotype was obtained from a woman younger than 30 in good health. DNA sequence: TGTGCCAGCAGCTTAGAAAGAGGCCCAAACCGGGGCTACGAGCAGTACTTC. The encoded protein is CASSLERGPNRGYEQYF. Where the CDR3 stops, the reference TRBV11-2 and TRBJ2-7 genes take over; the full variable domain is EAGVAQSPRYKIIEKRQSVAFWCNPISGHATLYWYQQILGQGPKLLIQFQNNGVVDDSQLPKDRFSAERLKGVDSTLKIQPAKLEDSAVYLCASSLERGPNRGYEQYFGPGTRLTVT.